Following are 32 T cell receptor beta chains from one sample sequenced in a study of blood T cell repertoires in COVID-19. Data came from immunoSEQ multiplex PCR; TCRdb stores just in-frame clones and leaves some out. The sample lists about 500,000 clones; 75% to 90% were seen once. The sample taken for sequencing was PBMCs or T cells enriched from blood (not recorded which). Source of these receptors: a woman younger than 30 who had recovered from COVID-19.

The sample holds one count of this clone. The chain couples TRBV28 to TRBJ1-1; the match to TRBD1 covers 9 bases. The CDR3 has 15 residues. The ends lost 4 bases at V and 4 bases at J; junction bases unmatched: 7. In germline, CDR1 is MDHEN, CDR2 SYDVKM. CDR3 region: CASSSRDRDGTEAFF. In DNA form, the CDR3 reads TGTGCCAGCAGTTCCAGGGACAGGGATGGCACTGAAGCTTTCTTT.

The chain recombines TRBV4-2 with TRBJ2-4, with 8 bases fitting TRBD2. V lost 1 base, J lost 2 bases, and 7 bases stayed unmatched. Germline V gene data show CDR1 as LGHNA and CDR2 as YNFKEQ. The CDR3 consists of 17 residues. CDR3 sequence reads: CASSQARGGSPKNIQYF. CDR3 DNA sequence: TGTGCCAGCAGCCAAGCTCGGGGGGGAAGTCCCAAAAACATTCAGTACTTC.

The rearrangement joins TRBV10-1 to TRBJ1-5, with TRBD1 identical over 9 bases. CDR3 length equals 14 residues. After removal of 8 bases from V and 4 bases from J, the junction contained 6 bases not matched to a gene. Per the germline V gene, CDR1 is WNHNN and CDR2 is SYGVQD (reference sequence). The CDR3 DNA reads TGCGCCAGCCTAGACAGGGGGAGTAATCAGCCCCAGCATTTT. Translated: CASLDRGSNQPQHF.

CDR3 in amino acids: CASSSEHNRDTQYF. CDR3 nucleotides: TGCGCCAGCAGTAGTGAACACAACAGAGATACGCAGTATTTT. V and J are TRBV10-1 and TRBJ2-3; no firm D call. CDR1 is WNHNN, CDR2 SYGVQD, per germline (reference sequence). The CDR3 covers 14 residues. Trimming removed 5 bases from V and 5 bases from J, with 14 bases in between.

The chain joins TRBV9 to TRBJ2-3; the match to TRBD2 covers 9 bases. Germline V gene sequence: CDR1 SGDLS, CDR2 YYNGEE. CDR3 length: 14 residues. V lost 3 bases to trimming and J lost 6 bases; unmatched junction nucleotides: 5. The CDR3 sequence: CASSDERGADTQYF. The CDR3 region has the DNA TGTGCCAGCAGCGACGAGCGGGGGGCGGATACGCAGTATTTT.

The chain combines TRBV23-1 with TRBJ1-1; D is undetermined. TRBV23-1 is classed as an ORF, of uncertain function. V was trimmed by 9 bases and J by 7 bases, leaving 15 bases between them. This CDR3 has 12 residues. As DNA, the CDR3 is TGCGCCAGTCGGCACCGGCGGCATGAAGCTTTCTTT. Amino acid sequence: CASRHRRHEAFF.

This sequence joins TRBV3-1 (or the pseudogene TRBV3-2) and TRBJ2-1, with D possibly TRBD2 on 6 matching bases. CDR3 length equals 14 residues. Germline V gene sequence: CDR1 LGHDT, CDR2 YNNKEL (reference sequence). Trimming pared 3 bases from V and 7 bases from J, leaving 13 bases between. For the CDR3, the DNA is TGTGCCAGCAGCCAGGAGCCGGGGGAGAATGAGCAGTTCTTC. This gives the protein CASSQEPGENEQFF.

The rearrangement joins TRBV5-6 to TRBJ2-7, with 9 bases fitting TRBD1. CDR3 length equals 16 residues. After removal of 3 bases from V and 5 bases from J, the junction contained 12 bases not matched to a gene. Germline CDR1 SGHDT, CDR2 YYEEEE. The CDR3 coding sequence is TGTGCCAGCAGCTCCCGGGACAGGGCCCTCGGCAACGAGCAGTACTTC. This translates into CASSSRDRALGNEQYF.

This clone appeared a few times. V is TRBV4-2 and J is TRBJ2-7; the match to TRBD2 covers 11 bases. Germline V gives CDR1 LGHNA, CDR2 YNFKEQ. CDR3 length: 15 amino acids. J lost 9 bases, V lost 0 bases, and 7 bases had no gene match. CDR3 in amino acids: CASSQDGTSGSGQYF. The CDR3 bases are TGTGCCAGCAGCCAAGATGGGACTAGCGGCTCCGGGCAGTACTTC.

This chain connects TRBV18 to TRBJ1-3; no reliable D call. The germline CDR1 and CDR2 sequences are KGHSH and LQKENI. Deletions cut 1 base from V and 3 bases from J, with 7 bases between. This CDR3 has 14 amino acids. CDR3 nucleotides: TGTGCCAGCTCACCACAGGGAGATGGAAACACCATATATTTT. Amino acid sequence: CASSPQGDGNTIYF.

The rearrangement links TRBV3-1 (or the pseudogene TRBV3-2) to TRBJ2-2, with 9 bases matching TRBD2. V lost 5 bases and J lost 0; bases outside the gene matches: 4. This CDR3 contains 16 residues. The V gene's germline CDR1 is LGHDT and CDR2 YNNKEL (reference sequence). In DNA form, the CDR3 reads TGTGCCAGCAGCGGGAGACTAGCGGCGAACACCGGGGAGCTGTTTTTT. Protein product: CASSGRLAANTGELFF.

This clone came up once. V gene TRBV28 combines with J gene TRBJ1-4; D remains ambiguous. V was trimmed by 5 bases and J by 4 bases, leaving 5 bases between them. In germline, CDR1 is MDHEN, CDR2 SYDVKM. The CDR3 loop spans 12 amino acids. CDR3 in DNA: TGTGCCAGCAGTCCTATTAATGAAAAACTGTTTTTT. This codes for CASSPINEKLFF.

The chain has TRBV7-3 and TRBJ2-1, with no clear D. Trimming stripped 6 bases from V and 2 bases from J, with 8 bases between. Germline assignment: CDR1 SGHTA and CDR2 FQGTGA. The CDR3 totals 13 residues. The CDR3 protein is CASSSVPYNEQFF. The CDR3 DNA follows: TGTGCCAGCAGTTCAGTCCCCTACAATGAGCAGTTCTTC.

CDR3 in amino acids: CASTKTGVEEQFF. Here the CDR3 DNA reads TGTGCCAGCACCAAAACAGGGGTAGAAGAGCAGTTCTTC. The chain has TRBV25-1 and TRBJ2-1; 7 positions match TRBD1. Germline-derived CDR1 and CDR2 are MGHDK and SYGVNS. The CDR3 consists of 13 residues. The V gene end was trimmed by 7 bases and the J gene end by 10 bases; junction bases not matched to a gene: 10.

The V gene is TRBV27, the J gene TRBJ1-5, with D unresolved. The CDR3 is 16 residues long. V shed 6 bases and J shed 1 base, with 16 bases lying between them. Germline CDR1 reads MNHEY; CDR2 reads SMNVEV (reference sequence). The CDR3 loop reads CASSPDPLLSNQPQHF. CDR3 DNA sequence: TGTGCCAGCAGCCCCGACCCCCTACTAAGCAATCAGCCCCAGCATTTT.

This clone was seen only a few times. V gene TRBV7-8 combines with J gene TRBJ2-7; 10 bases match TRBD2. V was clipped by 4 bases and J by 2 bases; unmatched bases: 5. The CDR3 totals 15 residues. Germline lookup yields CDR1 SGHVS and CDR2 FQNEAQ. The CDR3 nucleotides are TGTGCCAGCAGCTCCCGAGCGGGGGGGACCTACGAGCAGTACTTC. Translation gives CASSSRAGGTYEQYF.

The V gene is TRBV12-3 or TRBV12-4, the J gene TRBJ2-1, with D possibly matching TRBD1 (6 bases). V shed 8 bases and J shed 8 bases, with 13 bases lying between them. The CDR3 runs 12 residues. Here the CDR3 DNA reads TGTGCCAGCGGTACAGGGTTTCATGAGCAGTTCTTC. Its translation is CASGTGFHEQFF.

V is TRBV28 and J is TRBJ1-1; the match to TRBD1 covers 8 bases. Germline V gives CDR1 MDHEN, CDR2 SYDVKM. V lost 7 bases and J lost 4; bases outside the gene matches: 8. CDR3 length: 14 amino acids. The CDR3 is CASTQQGGRTEAFF. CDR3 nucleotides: TGTGCCAGCACCCAACAGGGGGGTCGCACTGAAGCTTTCTTT.

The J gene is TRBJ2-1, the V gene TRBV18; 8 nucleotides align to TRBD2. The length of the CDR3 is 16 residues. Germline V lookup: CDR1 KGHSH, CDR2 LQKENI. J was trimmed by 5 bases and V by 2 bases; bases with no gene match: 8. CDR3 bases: TGTGCCAGCTCACCAGAGGGGACTAGGATCCACAATGAGCAGTTCTTC. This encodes CASSPEGTRIHNEQFF. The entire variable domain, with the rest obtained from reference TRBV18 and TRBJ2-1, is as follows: NAGVMQNPRHLVRRRGQEARLRCSPMKGHSHVYWYRQLPEEGLKFMVYLQKENIIDESGMPKERFSAEFPKEGPSILRIQQVVRGDSAAYFCASSPEGTRIHNEQFFGPGTRLTVL.

The DNA of the CDR3 is TGTGCCATTACAGCCGCAACCTCTGGGGCCAACGTCCTGACTTTC. This sequence encodes CAITAATSGANVLTF. V is TRBV10-3 and J is TRBJ2-6; D ambiguous. The CDR3 is made up of 15 amino acids. Germline V gene lookup returns CDR1 ENHRY and CDR2 SYGVKD. Between the trimmed V and J ends, which lost 9 bases and 0 bases, there was a span of 12 bases.

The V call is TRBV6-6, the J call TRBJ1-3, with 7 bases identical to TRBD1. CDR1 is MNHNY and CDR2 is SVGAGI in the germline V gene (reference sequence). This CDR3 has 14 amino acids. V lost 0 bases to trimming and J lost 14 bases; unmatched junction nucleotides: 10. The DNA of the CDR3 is TGTGCCAGCAGTTACTCCGGACAGGCCCTAATCTTATATTTT. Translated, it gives CASSYSGQALILYF.

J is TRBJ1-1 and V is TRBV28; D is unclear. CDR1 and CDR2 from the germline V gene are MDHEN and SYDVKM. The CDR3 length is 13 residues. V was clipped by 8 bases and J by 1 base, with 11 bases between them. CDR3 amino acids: CASGQGGNTEAFF. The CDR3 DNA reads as TGTGCCAGCGGTCAAGGAGGGAACACTGAAGCTTTCTTT. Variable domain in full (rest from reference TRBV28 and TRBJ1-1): DVKVTQSSRYLVKRTGEKVFLECVQDMDHENMFWYRQDPGLGLRLIYFSYDVKMKEKGDIPEGYSVSREKKERFSLILESASTNQTSMYLCASGQGGNTEAFFGQGTRLTVV.

Here the CDR3 reads CASSLEVREKLFF. The CDR3 DNA sequence: TGTGCCAGCAGCTTAGAAGTCAGGGAAAAACTGTTTTTT. This chain joins TRBV7-2 and TRBJ1-4; D gene ambiguous. The V gene lost 1 base and the J gene lost 8 bases, with 8 bases spanning the gap. From germline, CDR1 is SGHTA and CDR2 FQGNSA. The CDR3 is 13 residues long.

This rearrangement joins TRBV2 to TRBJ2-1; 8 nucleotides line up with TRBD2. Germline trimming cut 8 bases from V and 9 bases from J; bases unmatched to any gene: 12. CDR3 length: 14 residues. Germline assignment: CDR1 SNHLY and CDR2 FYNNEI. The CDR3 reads CASRQGGGSSEQFF. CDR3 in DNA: TGTGCCAGCCGACAAGGCGGGGGGTCAAGTGAGCAGTTCTTC.

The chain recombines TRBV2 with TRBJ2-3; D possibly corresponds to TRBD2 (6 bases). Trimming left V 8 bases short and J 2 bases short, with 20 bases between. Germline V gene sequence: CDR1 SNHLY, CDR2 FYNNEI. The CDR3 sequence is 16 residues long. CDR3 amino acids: CASRGPRGPSTDTQYF. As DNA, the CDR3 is TGTGCCAGCCGGGGTCCGCGGGGCCCCTCCACAGATACGCAGTATTTT.

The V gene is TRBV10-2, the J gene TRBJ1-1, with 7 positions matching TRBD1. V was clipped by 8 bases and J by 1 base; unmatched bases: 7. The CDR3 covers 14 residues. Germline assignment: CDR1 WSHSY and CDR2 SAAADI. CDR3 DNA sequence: TGCGCCAGCCTAGGACAGGTTCGGAACACTGAAGCTTTCTTT. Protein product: CASLGQVRNTEAFF.

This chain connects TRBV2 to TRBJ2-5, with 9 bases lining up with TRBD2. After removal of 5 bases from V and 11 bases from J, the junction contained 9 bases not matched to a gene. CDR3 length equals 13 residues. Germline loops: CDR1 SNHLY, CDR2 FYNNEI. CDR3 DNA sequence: TGTGCCAGCAGTTCAGCGGGGGGCCTTCTTCAGTACTTC. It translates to CASSSAGGLLQYF.

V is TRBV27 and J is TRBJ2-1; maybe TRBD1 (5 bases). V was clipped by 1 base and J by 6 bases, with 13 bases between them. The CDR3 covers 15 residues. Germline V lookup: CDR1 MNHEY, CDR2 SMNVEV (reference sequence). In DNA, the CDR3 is TGTGCCAGCAGTTTATTGGGGCAAGACGGCAATGAGCAGTTCTTC. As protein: CASSLLGQDGNEQFF.

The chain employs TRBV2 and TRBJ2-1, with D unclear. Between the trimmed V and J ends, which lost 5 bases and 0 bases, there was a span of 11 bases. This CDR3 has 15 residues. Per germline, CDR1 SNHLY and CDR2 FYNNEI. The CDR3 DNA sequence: TGTGCCAGCAGTCGACGGAGTAGCTCCTACAATGAGCAGTTCTTC. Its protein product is CASSRRSSSYNEQFF.

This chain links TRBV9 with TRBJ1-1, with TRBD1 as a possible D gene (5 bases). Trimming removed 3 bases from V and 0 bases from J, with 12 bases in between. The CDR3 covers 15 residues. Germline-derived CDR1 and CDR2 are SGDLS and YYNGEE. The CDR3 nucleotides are TGTGCCAGCAGCGACACCGGGGGTATGAACACTGAAGCTTTCTTT. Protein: CASSDTGGMNTEAFF.

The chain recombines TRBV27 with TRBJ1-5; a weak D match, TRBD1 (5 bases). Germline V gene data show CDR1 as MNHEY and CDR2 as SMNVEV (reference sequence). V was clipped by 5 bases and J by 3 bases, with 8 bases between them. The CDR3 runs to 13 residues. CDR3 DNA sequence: TGTGCCAGCAGTAGGGGATCCAATCAGCCCCAGCATTTT. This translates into CASSRGSNQPQHF.

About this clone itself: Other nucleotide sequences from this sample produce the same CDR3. Written as DNA, the CDR3 is TGTGCCAGCAGTTTACAGGGGGATCAGCCCCAGCATTTT. It codes for CASSLQGDQPQHF. This chain connects TRBV12-3 or TRBV12-4 to TRBJ1-5; 7 bases agree with TRBD1. V lost 2 bases and J lost 5; bases outside the gene matches: 0. The CDR3 loop spans 13 amino acids.